This T cell receptor (beta chain) was observed in a study of shared clonotypes between healthy human individuals. Study observations and caveats: Naive subsets generally exceeded memory subsets in estimated richness. Naive CD4 clonotypes were shared across a handful of donors at 5% to 6%. Collection of samples was limited to blood; tissue repertoires likely differ.

Note on this clone: Its antigen remains unidentified.

The junction had 8 bases not matched to a gene; V was cut back by 3 bases and J by 4 bases. This CDR3 is built from 15 residues. The germline V gene encodes CDR1 LNHDA and CDR2 SQIVND (reference sequence). Sequenced by immunoSEQ multiplex PCR; TCRdb stores in-frame clones only, minus some. The sample yields approximately 720,000 clones, 72% seen once. This clonotype was sampled from a young woman in good health. The genes are TRBV19 and TRBJ2-7; 8 bases fit TRBD1. Input material: memory CD4+ T cells sorted from blood. The subset was: CD45RA-negative fraction. The CDR3 nucleotides read TGTGCCAGTAGTATGGTTCAGGGGGCTTTGTACGAGCAGTACTTC. Translated, it gives CASSMVQGALYEQYF.